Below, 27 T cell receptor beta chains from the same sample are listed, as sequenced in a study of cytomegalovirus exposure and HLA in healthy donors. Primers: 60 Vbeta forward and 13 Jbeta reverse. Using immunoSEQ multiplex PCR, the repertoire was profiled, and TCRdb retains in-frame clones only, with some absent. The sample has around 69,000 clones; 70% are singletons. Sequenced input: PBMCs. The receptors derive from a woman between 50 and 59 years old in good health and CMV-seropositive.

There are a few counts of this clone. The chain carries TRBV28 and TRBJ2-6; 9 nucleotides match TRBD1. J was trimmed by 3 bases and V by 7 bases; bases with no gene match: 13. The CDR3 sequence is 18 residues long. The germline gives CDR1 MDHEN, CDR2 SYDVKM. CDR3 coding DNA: TGTGCCAGCACACGGTTGGGACAGGGAAGCTTTGGGGCCAACGTCCTGACTTTC. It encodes CASTRLGQGSFGANVLTF.

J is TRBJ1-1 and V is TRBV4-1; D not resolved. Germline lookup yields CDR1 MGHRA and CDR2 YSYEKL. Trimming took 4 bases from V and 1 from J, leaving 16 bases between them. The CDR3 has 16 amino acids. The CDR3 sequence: CASSPWAQAENTEAFF. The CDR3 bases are TGCGCCAGCAGCCCCTGGGCCCAGGCAGAGAACACTGAAGCTTTCTTT.

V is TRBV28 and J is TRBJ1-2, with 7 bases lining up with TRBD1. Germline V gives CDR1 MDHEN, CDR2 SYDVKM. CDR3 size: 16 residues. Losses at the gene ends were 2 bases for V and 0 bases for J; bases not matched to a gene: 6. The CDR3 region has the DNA TGTGCCAGCAGTTTAGACCTGACAGGGCCTAACTATGGCTACACCTTC. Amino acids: CASSLDLTGPNYGYTF.

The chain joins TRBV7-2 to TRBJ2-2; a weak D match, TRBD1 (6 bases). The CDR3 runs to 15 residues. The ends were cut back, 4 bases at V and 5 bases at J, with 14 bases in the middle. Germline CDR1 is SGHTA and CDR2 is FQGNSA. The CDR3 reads CASSWAQGGTGELFF. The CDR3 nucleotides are TGTGCCAGCAGCTGGGCACAGGGTGGGACCGGGGAGCTGTTTTTT.

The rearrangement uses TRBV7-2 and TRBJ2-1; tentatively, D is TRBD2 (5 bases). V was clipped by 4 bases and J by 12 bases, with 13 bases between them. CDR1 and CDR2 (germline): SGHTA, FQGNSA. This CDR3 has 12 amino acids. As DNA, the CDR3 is TGTGCCAGCAGCTCCACGGAGGTTCCGCAGTTCTTC. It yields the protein CASSSTEVPQFF.

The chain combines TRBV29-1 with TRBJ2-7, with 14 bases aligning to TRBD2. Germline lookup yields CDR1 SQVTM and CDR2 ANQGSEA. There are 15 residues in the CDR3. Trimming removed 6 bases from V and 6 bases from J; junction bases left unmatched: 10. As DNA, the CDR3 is TGCAGCGTGGAGGGGACTAGCGGGAGAATGCCCGAGCAGTACTTC. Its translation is CSVEGTSGRMPEQYF.

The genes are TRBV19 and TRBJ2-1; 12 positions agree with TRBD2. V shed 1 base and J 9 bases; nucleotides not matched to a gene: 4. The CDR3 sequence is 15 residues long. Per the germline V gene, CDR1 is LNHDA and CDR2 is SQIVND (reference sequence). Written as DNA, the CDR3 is TGTGCCAGTAGTATAGTTAGACTAGCGGGAGTTGAGCAGTTCTTC. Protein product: CASSIVRLAGVEQFF. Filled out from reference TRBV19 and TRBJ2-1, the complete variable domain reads DGGITQSPKYLFRKEGQNVTLSCEQNLNHDAMYWYRQDPGQGLRLIYYSQIVNDFQKGDIAEGYSVSREKKESFPLTVTSAQKNPTAFYLCASSIVRLAGVEQFFGPGTRLTVL.

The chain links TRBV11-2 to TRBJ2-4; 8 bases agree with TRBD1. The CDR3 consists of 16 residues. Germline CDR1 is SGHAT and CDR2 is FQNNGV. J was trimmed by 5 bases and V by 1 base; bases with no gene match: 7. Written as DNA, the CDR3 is TGTGCCAGCAGCTTAGGGGGGCAGGGGGCACAAAACATTCAGTACTTC. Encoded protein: CASSLGGQGAQNIQYF.

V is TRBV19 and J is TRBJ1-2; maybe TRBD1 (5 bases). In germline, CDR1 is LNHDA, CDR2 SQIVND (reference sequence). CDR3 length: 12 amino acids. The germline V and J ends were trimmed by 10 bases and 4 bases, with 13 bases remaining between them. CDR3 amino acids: CATHGGSYGYTF. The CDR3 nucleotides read TGTGCCACCCACGGGGGTAGCTATGGCTACACCTTC. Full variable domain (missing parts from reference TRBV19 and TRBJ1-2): DGGITQSPKYLFRKEGQNVTLSCEQNLNHDAMYWYRQDPGQGLRLIYYSQIVNDFQKGDIAEGYSVSREKKESFPLTVTSAQKNPTAFYLCATHGGSYGYTFGSGTRLTVV.

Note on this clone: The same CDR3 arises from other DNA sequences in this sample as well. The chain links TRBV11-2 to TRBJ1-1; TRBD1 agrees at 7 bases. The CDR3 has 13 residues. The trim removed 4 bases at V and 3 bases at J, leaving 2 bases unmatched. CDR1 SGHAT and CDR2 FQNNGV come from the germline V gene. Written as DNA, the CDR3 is TGTGCCAGCAGCTCCCAGGGGGACACTGAAGCTTTCTTT. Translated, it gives CASSSQGDTEAFF.

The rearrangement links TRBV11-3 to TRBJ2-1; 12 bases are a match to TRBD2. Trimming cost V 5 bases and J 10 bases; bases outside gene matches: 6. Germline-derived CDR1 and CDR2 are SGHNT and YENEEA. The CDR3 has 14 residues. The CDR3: CASSLGLAGNEQFF. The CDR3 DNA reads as TGTGCCAGCAGCCTCGGACTAGCGGGAAACGAGCAGTTCTTC.

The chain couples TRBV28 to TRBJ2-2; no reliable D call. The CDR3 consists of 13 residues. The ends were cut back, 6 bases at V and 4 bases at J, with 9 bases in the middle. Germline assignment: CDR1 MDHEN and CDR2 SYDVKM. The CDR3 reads CASRLSGTGELFF. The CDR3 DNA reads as TGTGCCAGCAGACTCTCCGGCACCGGGGAGCTGTTTTTT.

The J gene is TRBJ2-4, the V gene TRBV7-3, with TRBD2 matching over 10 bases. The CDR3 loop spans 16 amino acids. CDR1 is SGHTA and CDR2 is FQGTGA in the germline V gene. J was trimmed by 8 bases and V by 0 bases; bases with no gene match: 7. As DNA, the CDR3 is TGTGCCAGCAGCTTAACTCCTAGCGGGAGTGGAGACATTCAGTACTTC. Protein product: CASSLTPSGSGDIQYF.

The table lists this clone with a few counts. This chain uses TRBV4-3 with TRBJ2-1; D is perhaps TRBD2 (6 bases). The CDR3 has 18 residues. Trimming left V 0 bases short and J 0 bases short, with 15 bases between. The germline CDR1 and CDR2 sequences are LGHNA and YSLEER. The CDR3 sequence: CASSQERAGSFSYNEQFF. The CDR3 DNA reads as TGCGCCAGCAGCCAAGAGAGGGCGGGGTCATTCTCCTACAATGAGCAGTTCTTC.

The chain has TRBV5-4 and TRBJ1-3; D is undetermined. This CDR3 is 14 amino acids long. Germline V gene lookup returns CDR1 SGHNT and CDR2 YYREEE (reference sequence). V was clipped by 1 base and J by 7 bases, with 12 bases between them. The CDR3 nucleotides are TGTGCCAGCAGCTTGATCGGGGTTAAGAACACCATATATTTT. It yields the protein CASSLIGVKNTIYF. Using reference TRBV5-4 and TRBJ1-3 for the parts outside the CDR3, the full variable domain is ETGVTQSPTHLIKTRGQQVTLRCSSQSGHNTVSWYQQALGQGPQFIFQYYREEENGRGNFPPRFSGLQFPNYSSELNVNALELDDSALYLCASSLIGVKNTIYFGEGSWLTVV.

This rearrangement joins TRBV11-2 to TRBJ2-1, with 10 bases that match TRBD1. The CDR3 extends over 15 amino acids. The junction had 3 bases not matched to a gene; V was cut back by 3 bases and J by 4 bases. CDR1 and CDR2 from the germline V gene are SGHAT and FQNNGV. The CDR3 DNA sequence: TGTGCCAGCAGCTTGGACAGGGGGACATACAATGAGCAGTTCTTC. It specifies CASSLDRGTYNEQFF.

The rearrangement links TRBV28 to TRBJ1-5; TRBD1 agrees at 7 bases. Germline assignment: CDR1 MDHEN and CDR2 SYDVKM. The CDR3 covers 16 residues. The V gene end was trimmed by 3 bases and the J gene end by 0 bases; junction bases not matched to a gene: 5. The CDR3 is CASSFLTGFSNQPQHF. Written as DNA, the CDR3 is TGTGCCAGCAGTTTCCTGACAGGGTTTAGCAATCAGCCCCAGCATTTT.

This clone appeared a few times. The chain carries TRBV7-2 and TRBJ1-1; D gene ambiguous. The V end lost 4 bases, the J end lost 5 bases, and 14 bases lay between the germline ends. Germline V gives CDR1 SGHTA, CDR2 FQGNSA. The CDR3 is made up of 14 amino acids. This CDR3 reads CASSSSTIYTEAFF. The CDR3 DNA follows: TGTGCCAGCAGCTCGTCGACAATTTATACTGAAGCTTTCTTT.

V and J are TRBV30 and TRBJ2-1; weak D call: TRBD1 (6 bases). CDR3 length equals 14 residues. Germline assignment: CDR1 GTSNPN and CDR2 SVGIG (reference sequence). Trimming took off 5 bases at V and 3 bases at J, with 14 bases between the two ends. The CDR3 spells CAWGKGVYYNEQFF. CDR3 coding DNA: TGTGCCTGGGGGAAGGGGGTTTACTACAATGAGCAGTTCTTC.

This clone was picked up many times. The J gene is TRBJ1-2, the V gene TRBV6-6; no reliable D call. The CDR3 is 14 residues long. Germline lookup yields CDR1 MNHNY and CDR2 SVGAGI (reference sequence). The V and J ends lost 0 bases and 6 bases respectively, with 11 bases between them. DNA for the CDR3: TGTGCCAGCAGTTACTCGCTCGGAGGCGATGGCTACACCTTC. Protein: CASSYSLGGDGYTF.

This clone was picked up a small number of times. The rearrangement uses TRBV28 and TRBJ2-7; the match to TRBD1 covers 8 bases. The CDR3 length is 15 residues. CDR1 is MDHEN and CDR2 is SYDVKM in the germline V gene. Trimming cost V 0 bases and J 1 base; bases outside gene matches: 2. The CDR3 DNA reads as TGTGCCAGCAGTTTATGGGACAGGGATTCCTACGAGCAGTACTTC. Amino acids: CASSLWDRDSYEQYF.

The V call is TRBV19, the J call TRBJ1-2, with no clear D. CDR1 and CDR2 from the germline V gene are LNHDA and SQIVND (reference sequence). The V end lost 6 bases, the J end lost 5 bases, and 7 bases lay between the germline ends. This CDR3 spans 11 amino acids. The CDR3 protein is CASSPRYGYTF. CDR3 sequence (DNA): TGTGCCAGTAGCCCGAGGTATGGCTACACCTTC.

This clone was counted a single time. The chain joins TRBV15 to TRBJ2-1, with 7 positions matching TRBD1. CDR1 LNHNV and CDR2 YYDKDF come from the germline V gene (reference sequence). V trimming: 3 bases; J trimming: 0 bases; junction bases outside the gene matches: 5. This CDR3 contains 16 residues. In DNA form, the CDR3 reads TGTGCCACCAGCAGGAGACAGGGACGCTCCTACAATGAGCAGTTCTTC. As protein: CATSRRQGRSYNEQFF.

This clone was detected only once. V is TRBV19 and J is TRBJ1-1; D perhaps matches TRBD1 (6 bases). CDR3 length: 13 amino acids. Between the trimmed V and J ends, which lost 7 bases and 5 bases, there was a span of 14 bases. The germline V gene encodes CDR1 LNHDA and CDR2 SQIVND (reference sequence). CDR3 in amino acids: CASTRTGYTEAFF. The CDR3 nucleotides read TGTGCCAGTACCCGAACAGGGTATACTGAAGCTTTCTTT.

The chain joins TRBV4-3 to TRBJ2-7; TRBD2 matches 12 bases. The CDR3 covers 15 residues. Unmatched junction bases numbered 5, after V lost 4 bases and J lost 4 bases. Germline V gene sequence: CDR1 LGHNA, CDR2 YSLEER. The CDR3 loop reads CASSPTSGSMYEQYF. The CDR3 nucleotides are TGCGCCAGCAGCCCGACTAGCGGGAGTATGTACGAGCAGTACTTC.

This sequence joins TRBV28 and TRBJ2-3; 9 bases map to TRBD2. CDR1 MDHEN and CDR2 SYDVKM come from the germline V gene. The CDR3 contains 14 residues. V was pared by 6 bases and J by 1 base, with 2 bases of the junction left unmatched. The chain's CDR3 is CASRERGGTDTQYF. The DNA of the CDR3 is TGTGCCAGCAGGGAGCGGGGGGGCACAGATACGCAGTATTTT. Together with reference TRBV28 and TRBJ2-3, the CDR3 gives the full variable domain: DVKVTQSSRYLVKRTGEKVFLECVQDMDHENMFWYRQDPGLGLRLIYFSYDVKMKEKGDIPEGYSVSREKKERFSLILESASTNQTSMYLCASRERGGTDTQYFGPGTRLTVL.

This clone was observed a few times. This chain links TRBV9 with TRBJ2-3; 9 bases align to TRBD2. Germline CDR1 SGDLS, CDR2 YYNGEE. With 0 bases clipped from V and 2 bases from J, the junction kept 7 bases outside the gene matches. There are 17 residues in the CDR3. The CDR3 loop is CASSVAASGDITDTQYF. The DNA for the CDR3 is TGTGCCAGCAGCGTAGCGGCTAGCGGGGACATCACAGATACGCAGTATTTT.